The 12 T cell receptor beta chains reported below all come from one sample, sequenced in a study of cytomegalovirus exposure and HLA in healthy donors. Vbeta (60) and Jbeta (13) primers were used in the PCR. Using immunoSEQ multiplex PCR, the repertoire was profiled, and TCRdb retains in-frame clones only, with some absent. Listed are about 140,000 clones; more than 0.8% falls within the top ten. The specimen was PBMCs. The receptors were gathered from a male donor in good health and CMV-seronegative.

CDR3 amino acids: CASSGSGSSYEQYF. In DNA form, the CDR3 reads TGTGCCAGCTCAGGTAGCGGGAGTAGCTACGAGCAGTACTTC. The rearrangement joins TRBV18 to TRBJ2-7; the match to TRBD2 covers 9 bases. In germline, CDR1 is KGHSH, CDR2 LQKENI. Trimming cost V 5 bases and J 3 bases; bases outside gene matches: 5. This CDR3 is 14 amino acids long.

This sequence joins TRBV5-1 and TRBJ2-2; 10 nucleotides align to TRBD1. The CDR3 consists of 19 residues. After removal of 4 bases from V and 7 bases from J, the junction contained 19 bases not matched to a gene. The germline gives CDR1 SGHRS, CDR2 YFSETQ. CDR3 nucleotides: TGCGCCAGCAGCATGGAACCAACCGGGACAGGGGCAAAGGACGGGGAGCTGTTTTTT. It is translated as CASSMEPTGTGAKDGELFF.

This chain uses TRBV5-6 with TRBJ2-7; possible D gene TRBD1, 6 bases. The CDR3 spans 11 residues. The germline V gene encodes CDR1 SGHDT and CDR2 YYEEEE. Trimming left V 7 bases short and J 3 bases short, with 8 bases between. The CDR3 DNA sequence: TGTGCCAGCCAGACAGGCTACGAGCAGTACTTC. It yields the protein CASQTGYEQYF.

The chain combines TRBV6-5 with TRBJ2-7, with 8 bases lining up with TRBD1. V lost 6 bases, J lost 0 bases, and 7 bases stayed unmatched. Germline lookup yields CDR1 MNHEY and CDR2 SVGAGI. There are 15 residues in the CDR3. Here the CDR3 reads CASRPWTGTSYEQYF. CDR3 coding DNA: TGTGCCAGCAGACCTTGGACAGGGACCTCCTACGAGCAGTACTTC.

The chain carries TRBV6-5 and TRBJ1-1; D gene ambiguous. Germline CDR1 MNHEY, CDR2 SVGAGI. V lost 3 bases and J 4 bases, leaving 9 bases between the germline ends. This CDR3 is 13 amino acids long. The CDR3, as DNA: TGTGCCAGCAGTTATCTCACTAGCACTGAAGCTTTCTTT. This codes for CASSYLTSTEAFF.

The gene calls are TRBV13 and TRBJ1-1, with D possibly matching TRBD1 (6 bases). In germline, CDR1 is PRHDT, CDR2 FYEKMQ (reference sequence). V was clipped by 2 bases and J by 1 base, with 14 bases between them. The CDR3 extends over 16 amino acids. The CDR3 is CASSLRQVRGNTEAFF. The CDR3 nucleotides are TGTGCCAGCAGCTTAAGACAGGTGAGGGGGAACACTGAAGCTTTCTTT.

CDR3 protein: CASSKTGAGATYEQYF. The CDR3 DNA reads as TGCGCCAGCAGCAAGACGGGAGCGGGAGCAACCTACGAGCAGTACTTC. The rearrangement uses TRBV5-1 and TRBJ2-7; 8 nucleotides align to TRBD2. With 4 bases clipped from V and 2 bases from J, the junction kept 11 bases outside the gene matches. Germline lookup yields CDR1 SGHRS and CDR2 YFSETQ. The CDR3 is made up of 16 amino acids.

This sequence joins TRBV5-6 and TRBJ1-5; D is unresolved. Germline-derived CDR1 and CDR2 are SGHDT and YYEEEE. V gave up 5 bases and J gave up 6 bases, with 12 bases separating them. There are 13 residues in the CDR3. The CDR3 reads CASSLSSGQPQHF. The CDR3 nucleotides are TGTGCCAGCAGTCTCTCCTCGGGTCAGCCCCAGCATTTT.

This chain joins TRBV7-6 and TRBJ2-7; 10 bases line up with TRBD1. Germline CDR1 reads SGHVS; CDR2 reads FNYEAQ. CDR3 length: 14 amino acids. The junction had 4 bases not matched to a gene; V was cut back by 5 bases and J by 3 bases. CDR3 DNA sequence: TGTGCCAGCAGCACCGGGACAGGGGACTACGAGCAGTACTTC. Encoded protein: CASSTGTGDYEQYF.

This rearrangement joins TRBV5-1 to TRBJ2-3; 8 bases map to TRBD2. Germline CDR1 reads SGHRS; CDR2 reads YFSETQ. V gave up 1 base and J gave up 0 bases; unmatched junction bases: 1. This CDR3 comprises 15 residues. DNA for the CDR3: TGCGCCAGCAGCTTGCCTAGCGGGAGCACAGATACGCAGTATTTT. Translation gives CASSLPSGSTDTQYF.

The chain combines TRBV28 with TRBJ1-2; weak D call: TRBD1 (5 bases). Per the germline V gene, CDR1 is MDHEN and CDR2 is SYDVKM. This CDR3 is built from 13 residues. Trimming took off 2 bases at V and 4 bases at J, with 8 bases between the two ends. CDR3 sequence: CASSLRGGYGYTF. The DNA of the CDR3 is TGTGCCAGCAGTTTACGGGGGGGCTATGGCTACACCTTC.

This chain connects TRBV7-2 to TRBJ2-7; TRBD1 is a possible D gene (6 bases). Trimming removed 0 bases at V and 9 bases at J, with 18 bases between. Germline loops: CDR1 SGHTA, CDR2 FQGNSA. The CDR3 totals 15 residues. This chain's CDR3 is CASSLAGAGPPGQYF. The CDR3 coding sequence is TGTGCCAGCAGCTTAGCGGGGGCCGGGCCCCCCGGGCAGTACTTC.